A selection of T cell receptor beta chains follows, all from one sample in a study of T cell responses to AZD1222 COVID-19 vaccine. Assay: immunoSEQ multiplex PCR; the TCRdb copy retains only in-frame clones and omits some. The table has 130,000 to 150,000 clones, approximately 90% seen once. Sequenced material: peripheral blood, taken on day 0 of AZD1222 vaccination. The receptor source for this set is an adult in good health. CDR3s include the opening cysteine and the closing phenylalanine or tryptophan. The order of the fields is clone size, J gene, D gene, V gene, CDR3 protein, CDR3 DNA. The D gene is left open where the match is weak. Size is stated for part of the rows, as once, few or many counts, or as a class when the clone is expanded.

size: NA; J: TRBJ1-2; D: NA; V: TRBV27; CDR3: CASSSGQGMINGYTF; DNA: TGTGCCAGCAGTTCCGGGCAGGGGATGATTAACGGCTACACCTTC
size: NA; J: TRBJ2-2; D: NA; V: TRBV30; CDR3: CAWNMGPGGGLPPNTGELFF; DNA: TGTGCCTGGAATATGGGGCCCGGAGGGGGGCTACCACCGAACACCGGGGAGCTGTTTTTT
size: NA; J: TRBJ2-1; D: NA; V: TRBV18; CDR3: CASSRKDGNEQFF; DNA: TGTGCCAGCTCACGCAAGGACGGGAATGAGCAGTTCTTC
size: NA; J: TRBJ2-2; D: NA; V: TRBV27; CDR3: CASSFKGQGHDPYAGELFF; DNA: TGTGCCAGCAGTTTCAAAGGCCAGGGTCATGACCCTTATGCCGGGGAGCTGTTTTTT
size: NA; J: TRBJ1-1; D: TRBD1; V: TRBV6-5; CDR3: CASGQAKAFF; DNA: TGTGCCAGCGGACAGGCGAAAGCTTTCTTT
size: NA; J: TRBJ2-4; D: NA; V: TRBV5-4; CDR3: CASSPWANSKNIQYF; DNA: TGTGCCAGCAGCCCTTGGGCCAATTCCAAAAACATTCAGTACTTC
size: NA; J: TRBJ2-5; D: NA; V: TRBV7-8; CDR3: CASSRVSGAPGTQYF; DNA: TGTGCCAGCAGCCGAGTCTCCGGGGCCCCGGGGACCCAGTACTTC
size: NA; J: TRBJ2-5; D: TRBD2; V: TRBV11-3; CDR3: CASSFSGGQQETQYF; DNA: TGTGCCAGCAGCTTTAGCGGGGGACAGCAAGAGACCCAGTACTTC
size: few; J: TRBJ1-2; D: NA; V: TRBV19; CDR3: CASSMRRGYGYTF; DNA: TGTGCCAGTAGTATGAGACGGGGCTATGGCTACACCTTC
size: NA; J: TRBJ2-2; D: NA; V: TRBV7-3; CDR3: CASSNNRAAGELFF; DNA: TGTGCCAGCAGCAACAACCGCGCGGCCGGGGAGCTGTTTTTT
size: NA; J: TRBJ2-1; D: NA; V: TRBV30; CDR3: CAWSASYNEQFF; DNA: TGTGCCTGGAGTGCCAGCTACAATGAGCAGTTCTTC
size: few; J: TRBJ1-2; D: TRBD1; V: TRBV29-1; CDR3: CAGTDNYGYTF; DNA: TGCGCCGGGACAGATAACTATGGCTACACCTTC
size: NA; J: TRBJ2-1; D: NA; V: TRBV7-3; CDR3: CASSLNPESSYNEQFF; DNA: TGTGCCAGCAGCTTAAACCCGGAGAGCTCCTACAATGAGCAGTTCTTC
size: NA; J: TRBJ1-1; D: NA; V: TRBV5-4; CDR3: CASSLAGVAEAFF; DNA: TGTGCCAGCAGCTTGGCCGGGGTAGCTGAAGCTTTCTTT
size: NA; J: TRBJ2-1; D: TRBD2; V: TRBV9; CDR3: CASSEPLAGAASYNEQFF; DNA: TGTGCCAGCAGCGAGCCACTAGCGGGAGCGGCCTCCTACAATGAGCAGTTCTTC
size: NA; J: TRBJ2-6; D: TRBD1; V: TRBV4-3; CDR3: CASSQGTGTSGANVLTF; DNA: TGCGCCAGCAGCCAAGGGACAGGCACCTCTGGGGCCAACGTCCTGACTTTC
size: NA; J: TRBJ2-2; D: NA; V: TRBV19; CDR3: CASSGPKAGELFF; DNA: TGTGCCAGTAGTGGGCCCAAAGCCGGGGAGCTGTTTTTT
size: NA; J: TRBJ1-1; D: NA; V: TRBV27; CDR3: CASSQGFTEAFF; DNA: TGTGCCAGCAGTCAGGGGTTCACTGAAGCTTTCTTT
size: NA; J: TRBJ1-1; D: NA; V: TRBV15; CDR3: CATSTTGRRNTEAFF; DNA: TGTGCCACCAGCACAACGGGACGGCGAAACACTGAAGCTTTCTTT
size: NA; J: TRBJ1-5; D: NA; V: TRBV18; CDR3: CASSTGFQPQHF; DNA: TGTGCCAGCTCAACAGGGTTTCAGCCCCAGCATTTT
size: NA; J: TRBJ2-7; D: NA; V: TRBV19; CDR3: CASKGVNYEQYF; DNA: TGTGCCAGTAAAGGGGTTAATTACGAGCAGTACTTC
size: NA; J: TRBJ1-2; D: NA; V: TRBV12-3/TRBV12-4; CDR3: CASSLERYYGYTF; DNA: TGTGCCAGCAGTTTAGAGAGGTACTATGGCTACACCTTC
size: few; J: TRBJ1-5; D: NA; V: TRBV3-1/TRBV3-2; CDR3: CASSPDGTDNQPQHF; DNA: TGTGCCAGCAGCCCTGATGGGACGGACAATCAGCCCCAGCATTTT
size: NA; J: TRBJ1-5; D: NA; V: TRBV19; CDR3: CASSIQGYNQPQHF; DNA: TGTGCCAGTAGCATACAGGGATACAATCAGCCCCAGCATTTT
size: NA; J: TRBJ2-2; D: NA; V: TRBV5-5; CDR3: CASSLGDPRMETGELFF; DNA: TGTGCCAGCAGCTTGGGAGACCCTAGAATGGAGACCGGGGAGCTGTTTTTT
size: NA; J: TRBJ2-7; D: NA; V: TRBV11-3; CDR3: CASSGAGREQYF; DNA: TGTGCCAGCAGCGGCGCAGGGCGCGAGCAGTACTTC
size: NA; J: TRBJ2-7; D: NA; V: TRBV28; CDR3: CASRGLANYEQYF; DNA: TGTGCCAGCAGGGGTTTAGCGAACTACGAGCAGTACTTC
size: once; J: TRBJ1-4; D: TRBD1; V: TRBV7-9; CDR3: CASSPSTGGEANEKLFF; DNA: TGTGCCAGCAGCCCCTCGACAGGGGGGGAGGCTAATGAAAAACTGTTTTTT
size: NA; J: TRBJ2-3; D: NA; V: TRBV28; CDR3: CASRSAGVGTDTQYF; DNA: TGTGCCAGCAGATCGGCAGGGGTCGGCACAGATACGCAGTATTTT
size: NA; J: TRBJ2-7; D: NA; V: TRBV5-5; CDR3: CASSPIRAANFYEQYF; DNA: TGTGCCAGCAGCCCGATCAGGGCTGCAAATTTTTACGAGCAGTACTTC
size: NA; J: TRBJ2-1; D: NA; V: TRBV6-2/TRBV6-3; CDR3: CASSYSQPEQFF; DNA: TGTGCCAGCAGTTACTCGCAGCCTGAGCAGTTCTTC
size: few; J: TRBJ1-6; D: NA; V: TRBV6-5; CDR3: CASSYGTGLPLHF; DNA: TGTGCCAGCAGTTACGGTACAGGGCTCCCCCTCCACTTT
size: NA; J: TRBJ2-5; D: TRBD2; V: TRBV5-4; CDR3: CASSLSGGNFQETQYF; DNA: TGTGCCAGCAGCTTGTCGGGAGGGAATTTCCAAGAGACCCAGTACTTC
size: NA; J: TRBJ2-7; D: NA; V: TRBV5-6; CDR3: CASSLRGSYEQYF; DNA: TGTGCCAGCAGCTTGCGGGGTAGCTACGAGCAGTACTTC
size: NA; J: TRBJ1-5; D: NA; V: TRBV3-1/TRBV3-2; CDR3: CASSRSKQPQHF; DNA: TGTGCCAGCAGTCGAAGTAAGCAGCCCCAGCATTTT
size: NA; J: TRBJ1-1; D: NA; V: TRBV29-1; CDR3: CSVPWGGTEAFF; DNA: TGCAGCGTTCCTTGGGGGGGCACTGAAGCTTTCTTT
size: NA; J: TRBJ1-5; D: NA; V: TRBV2; CDR3: CASSESKKPQHF; DNA: TGTGCCAGCAGTGAATCAAAGAAGCCCCAGCATTTT